Each of the 15 T cell receptor beta chains below was sequenced from the same sample in a study of shared clonotypes between healthy human individuals. Terminally differentiated effector memory CD45RA+ cells were excluded by CCR7 positive selection of CD45RO-negative cells. Here immunoSEQ multiplex PCR was the method, and the copy in TCRdb shows in-frame clones only, minus some. This sample yields about 1.9 million clones, of which 90% to 95% are seen a single time; about 1.7% belongs to the top ten. Sequenced sample: naive CD8+ T cells from PBMCs. Source of these receptors: a man between 18 and 35 years old in good health. Some clones in this sample may be carry-over from other donors' samples.

This clone has more than one count but fewer than ten. The rearrangement uses TRBV4-1 and TRBJ2-5, with D unclear. This CDR3 comprises 12 residues. V dropped 0 bases and J dropped 5 bases, with 4 bases sitting between them. Germline values: CDR1 MGHRA, CDR2 YSYEKL. The CDR3 sequence: CASSQDWETQYF. CDR3 DNA: TGCGCCAGCAGCCAAGATTGGGAGACCCAGTACTTC.

Points on this clone: This CDR3 is also generated by other DNA sequences in the sample. The V call is TRBV19, the J call TRBJ2-1; D remains ambiguous. Germline values: CDR1 LNHDA, CDR2 SQIVND (reference sequence). With 4 bases removed from V and 4 bases from J, the gap between germline ends came to 5 bases. The CDR3 extends over 12 amino acids. The chain's CDR3 is CASSTSYNEQFF. CDR3 DNA sequence: TGTGCCAGTAGTACAAGTTACAATGAGCAGTTCTTC.

The chain joins TRBV7-8 to TRBJ1-2, with D unresolved. The germline gives CDR1 SGHVS, CDR2 FQNEAQ. The CDR3 totals 15 residues. Deletions cut 5 bases from V and 1 base from J, with 14 bases between. CDR3 bases: TGTGCCAGCAGCCCCCGGGGAGGTGGTAACTATGGCTACACCTTC. Protein: CASSPRGGGNYGYTF.

The chain joins TRBV28 to TRBJ1-1; D gene ambiguous. CDR1 is MDHEN, CDR2 SYDVKM, per germline. This CDR3 is 16 amino acids long. V lost 1 base and J 0 bases, leaving 12 bases between the germline ends. The CDR3 DNA reads TGTGCCAGCAGTTTATTGTCCAGTCCTATGAACACTGAAGCTTTCTTT. It is translated as CASSLLSSPMNTEAFF.

The chain carries TRBV11-1 and TRBJ2-3; 7 bases line up with TRBD2. Germline V gives CDR1 SGHAT, CDR2 FQDESV (reference sequence). The CDR3 extends over 15 amino acids. V shed 10 bases, J shed 5 bases, and the junction held 15 bases outside the gene matches. The CDR3 is CATSVGGSRVDTQYF. The CDR3 region has the DNA TGTGCCACTTCGGTGGGCGGGAGTCGGGTAGATACGCAGTATTTT.

CDR3 DNA: TGTGCCAGCAGTTTAAGTCCAGGGAGGTACTATGGCTACACCTTC. Translating it yields CASSLSPGRYYGYTF. The V gene is TRBV28, the J gene TRBJ1-2, with D maybe TRBD1 (5 bases). The CDR3 runs 15 residues. Trimming removed 2 bases from V and 3 bases from J, with 13 bases in between. Germline CDR1 and CDR2: MDHEN and SYDVKM.

In nucleotides, the CDR3 is TGTGCCAGCAGCCCCGGGGAGCGGGAGTACTACGAGCAGTACTTC. This codes for CASSPGEREYYEQYF. The chain couples TRBV5-6 to TRBJ2-7, with 8 positions matching TRBD2. V lost 4 bases and J lost 3; bases outside the gene matches: 9. Germline V lookup: CDR1 SGHDT, CDR2 YYEEEE. This CDR3 is 15 amino acids long.

Concerning this clone: Other DNA sequences of this sample code for an identical CDR3. The chain has TRBV7-9 and TRBJ2-7; D gene ambiguous. CDR3 length: 14 residues. Trimming shortened V by 2 bases and J by 0 bases, and 8 bases separated the two germline ends. Germline CDR1 SEHNR, CDR2 FQNEAQ (reference sequence). The CDR3 DNA reads as TGTGCCAGCAGCTTACCGGGTAGCTCCTACGAGCAGTACTTC. Its translation is CASSLPGSSYEQYF.

The CDR3 here is CASSFLAGNNEQFF. As DNA, the CDR3 is TGTGCCAGCAGCTTTCTAGCGGGGAACAATGAGCAGTTCTTC. The chain carries TRBV14 and TRBJ2-1; 9 bases align to TRBD2. Germline V gene lookup returns CDR1 SGHDN and CDR2 FVKESK. The CDR3 runs to 14 residues. V lost 5 bases to trimming and J lost 5 bases; unmatched junction nucleotides: 4.

The rearrangement uses TRBV6-5 and TRBJ2-7, with D tentatively TRBD2 (5 bases). CDR3 length: 16 residues. Germline CDR1 and CDR2: MNHEY and SVGAGI. The V end was cut by 4 bases, the J end by 0 bases, with 16 bases between. In DNA, the CDR3 is TGTGCCAGCAGTTCACTGGCGGGCAGTCCCTCCTACGAGCAGTACTTC. This codes for CASSSLAGSPSYEQYF.

In DNA, the CDR3 is TGCGCCAGCAGCTTGCTTGGAGGAGGGGAAACTGAAGCTTTCTTT. It translates to CASSLLGGGETEAFF. J is TRBJ1-1 and V is TRBV5-1, with D possibly being TRBD1 (5 bases). The germline V gene encodes CDR1 SGHRS and CDR2 YFSETQ. V was trimmed by 1 base and J by 5 bases, leaving 15 bases between them. The CDR3 is made up of 15 amino acids.

The V gene is TRBV6-5, the J gene TRBJ1-2, with D perhaps matching TRBD1 (6 bases). The CDR3 loop spans 16 amino acids. V shed 0 bases and J shed 1 base, with 12 bases lying between them. In germline, CDR1 is MNHEY, CDR2 SVGAGI. CDR3 sequence (DNA): TGTGCCAGCAGTTACTCAAAAGGGGGGAATAACTATGGCTACACCTTC. It yields the protein CASSYSKGGNNYGYTF.

This chain links TRBV6-5 with TRBJ2-7, with no clear D. V was shortened by 0 bases and J by 6 bases, with 9 bases between the two germline ends. The CDR3 covers 13 residues. The germline gives CDR1 MNHEY, CDR2 SVGAGI. CDR3 region: CASSYSFIGEQYF. As DNA, the CDR3 is TGTGCCAGCAGTTACTCTTTTATTGGCGAGCAGTACTTC.

The chain links TRBV7-2 to TRBJ2-2; perhaps TRBD2 as D (6 bases). Per germline, CDR1 SGHTA and CDR2 FQGNSA. CDR3 length equals 16 residues. The V end lost 5 bases, the J end lost 9 bases, and 22 bases lay between the germline ends. The CDR3, as DNA: TGTGCCAGCAGCCCCTCGGGCTGGGGGGAGAACTGGGAGCTGTTTTTT. It codes for CASSPSGWGENWELFF.

The J gene is TRBJ2-5, the V gene TRBV10-3, with 7 bases aligning to TRBD2. Germline V gene lookup returns CDR1 ENHRY and CDR2 SYGVKD. The CDR3 is 15 residues long. V dropped 3 bases and J dropped 5; count of bases not matched to a gene: 9. CDR3 sequence reads: CAISDRTRDMETQYF. The CDR3 DNA reads TGTGCCATCAGTGACCGGACTAGAGATATGGAGACCCAGTACTTC.